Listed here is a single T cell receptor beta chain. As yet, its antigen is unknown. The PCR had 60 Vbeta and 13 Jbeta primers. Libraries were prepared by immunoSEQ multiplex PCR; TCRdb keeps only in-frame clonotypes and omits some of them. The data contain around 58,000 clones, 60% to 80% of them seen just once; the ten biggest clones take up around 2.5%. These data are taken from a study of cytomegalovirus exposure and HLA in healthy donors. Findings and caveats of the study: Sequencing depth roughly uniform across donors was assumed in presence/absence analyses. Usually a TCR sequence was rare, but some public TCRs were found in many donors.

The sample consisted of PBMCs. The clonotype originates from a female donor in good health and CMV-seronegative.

The CDR3 reads CASRGMPGQGAEAFF. In nucleotides, the CDR3 is TGTGCCAGCAGGGGTATGCCGGGACAGGGGGCAGAAGCTTTCTTT. The V call is TRBV6-1, the J call TRBJ1-1, with TRBD1 matching over 12 bases. Germline trimming cut 6 bases from V and 8 bases from J; bases unmatched to any gene: 10. CDR3 size: 15 residues. Germline assignment: CDR1 MNHNS and CDR2 SASEGT.